The T cell receptor (beta chain) described here comes from a study of beta chain features in type 1 diabetes. Study-wide results and caveats: Moderate yet significant TCRB CDR3 shortening was seen in Type 1 diabetes patients in all four CD4+ subsets.

This clone was found a few times. As yet, its antigen is unknown. In germline, CDR1 is KGHSH, CDR2 LQKENI. V gave up 4 bases and J gave up 4 bases, with 17 bases separating them. CDR3 length: 17 residues. Expressed TCRB transcripts were sequenced because the isolated RNA had all been reverse transcribed beforehand. The method was immunoSEQ multiplex PCR; TCRdb's version includes in-frame clones alone and lacks a portion of them. The table includes some 700,000 clones, roughly 13% detected once. The sequence came from a young man with type 1 diabetes. The chain joins TRBV18 to TRBJ2-6; no reliable D call. The source material was naive CD4+ T cells from blood. The CDR3 protein is CASSLGLPGLGANVLTF. The CDR3 DNA sequence: TGTGCCAGCTCACTCGGTCTACCCGGGTTAGGGGCCAACGTCCTGACTTTC.